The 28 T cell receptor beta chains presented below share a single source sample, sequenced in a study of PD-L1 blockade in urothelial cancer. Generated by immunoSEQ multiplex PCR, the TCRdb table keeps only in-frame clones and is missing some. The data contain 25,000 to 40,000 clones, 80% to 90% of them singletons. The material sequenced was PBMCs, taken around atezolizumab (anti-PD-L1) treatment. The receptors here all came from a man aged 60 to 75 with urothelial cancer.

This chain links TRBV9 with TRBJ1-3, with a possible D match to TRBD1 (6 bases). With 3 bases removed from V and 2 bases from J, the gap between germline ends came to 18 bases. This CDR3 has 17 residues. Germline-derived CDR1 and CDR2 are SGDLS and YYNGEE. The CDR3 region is CASSALVQGITGNTIYF. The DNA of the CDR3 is TGTGCCAGCAGCGCACTAGTACAGGGTATCACTGGAAACACCATATATTTT.

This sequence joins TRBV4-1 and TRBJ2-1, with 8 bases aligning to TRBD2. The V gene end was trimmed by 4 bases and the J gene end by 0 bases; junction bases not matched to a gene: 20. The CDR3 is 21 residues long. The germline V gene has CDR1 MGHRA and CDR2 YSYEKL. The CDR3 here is CASSRSGGGGTVKSSYNEQFF. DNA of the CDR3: TGCGCCAGCAGCCGAAGTGGGGGCGGGGGGACCGTTAAGAGCTCCTACAATGAGCAGTTCTTC.

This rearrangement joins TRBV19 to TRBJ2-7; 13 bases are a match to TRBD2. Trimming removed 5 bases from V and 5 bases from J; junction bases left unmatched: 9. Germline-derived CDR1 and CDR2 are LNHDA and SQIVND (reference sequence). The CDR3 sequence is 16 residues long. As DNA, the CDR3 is TGTGCCAGTAGTCCAACCGGGACTAGCGGGAAGAACGAGCAGTACTTC. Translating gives CASSPTGTSGKNEQYF.

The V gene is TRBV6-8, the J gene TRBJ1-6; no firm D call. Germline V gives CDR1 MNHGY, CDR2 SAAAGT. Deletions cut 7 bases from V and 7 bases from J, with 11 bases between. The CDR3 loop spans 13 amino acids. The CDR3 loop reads CASIMGGNSPLHF. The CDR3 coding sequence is TGTGCCAGCATTATGGGAGGGAATTCACCCCTCCACTTT.

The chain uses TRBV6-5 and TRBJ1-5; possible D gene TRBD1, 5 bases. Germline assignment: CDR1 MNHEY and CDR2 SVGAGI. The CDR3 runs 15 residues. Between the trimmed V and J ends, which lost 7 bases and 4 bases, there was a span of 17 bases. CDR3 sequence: CASTAGPPRNQPQHF. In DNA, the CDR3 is TGTGCCAGCACTGCGGGGCCCCCTCGGAATCAGCCCCAGCATTTT.

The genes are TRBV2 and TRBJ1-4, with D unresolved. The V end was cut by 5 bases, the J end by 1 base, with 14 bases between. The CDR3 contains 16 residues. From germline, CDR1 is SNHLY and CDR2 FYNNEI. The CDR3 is CASSSTGRVTNEKLFF. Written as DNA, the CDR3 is TGTGCCAGCAGTTCAACCGGGCGGGTAACTAATGAAAAACTGTTTTTT.

CDR3 DNA sequence: TGCGCCAGCAGCCCGAGACCCGGGACAGGGTATAGAGATACGCAGTATTTT. Amino acids: CASSPRPGTGYRDTQYF. V usage is TRBV5-1 and J usage is TRBJ2-3, with 9 bases identical to TRBD1. J lost 5 bases, V lost 4 bases, and 14 bases had no gene match. This CDR3 contains 17 residues. The germline CDR1 and CDR2 sequences are SGHRS and YFSETQ.

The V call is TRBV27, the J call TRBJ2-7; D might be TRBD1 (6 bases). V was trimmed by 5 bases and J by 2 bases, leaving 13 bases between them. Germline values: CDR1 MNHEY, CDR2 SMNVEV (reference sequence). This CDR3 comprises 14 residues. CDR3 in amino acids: CASSPSTGPYEQYF. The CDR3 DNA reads TGTGCCAGCAGTCCCTCGACAGGACCCTACGAGCAGTACTTC.

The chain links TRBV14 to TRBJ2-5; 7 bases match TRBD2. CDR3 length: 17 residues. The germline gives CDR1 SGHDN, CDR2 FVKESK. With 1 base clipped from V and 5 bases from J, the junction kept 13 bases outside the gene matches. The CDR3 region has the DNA TGTGCCAGCAGCCAAGGGATGAGGCAGCAGGGAGGGGAGACCCAGTACTTC. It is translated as CASSQGMRQQGGETQYF.

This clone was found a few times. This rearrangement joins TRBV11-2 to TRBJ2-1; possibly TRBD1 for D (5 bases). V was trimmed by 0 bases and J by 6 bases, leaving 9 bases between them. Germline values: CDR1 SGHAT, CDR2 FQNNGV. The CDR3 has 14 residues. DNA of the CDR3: TGTGCCAGCAGCTTAGACAGGGTTCCCAATGAGCAGTTCTTC. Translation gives CASSLDRVPNEQFF.

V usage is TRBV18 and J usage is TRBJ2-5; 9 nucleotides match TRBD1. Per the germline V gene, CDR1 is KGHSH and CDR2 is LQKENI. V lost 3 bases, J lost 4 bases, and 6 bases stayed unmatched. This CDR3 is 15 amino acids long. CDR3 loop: CASSPRDRVSETQYF. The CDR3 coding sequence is TGTGCCAGCTCACCGCGGGACAGGGTCTCAGAGACCCAGTACTTC.

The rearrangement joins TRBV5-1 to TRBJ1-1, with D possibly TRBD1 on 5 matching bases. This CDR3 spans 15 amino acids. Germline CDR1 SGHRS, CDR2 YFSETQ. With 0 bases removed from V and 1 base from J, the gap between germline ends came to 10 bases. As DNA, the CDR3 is TGCGCCAGCAGCTTGGCAGTGACAGCGAACACTGAAGCTTTCTTT. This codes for CASSLAVTANTEAFF.

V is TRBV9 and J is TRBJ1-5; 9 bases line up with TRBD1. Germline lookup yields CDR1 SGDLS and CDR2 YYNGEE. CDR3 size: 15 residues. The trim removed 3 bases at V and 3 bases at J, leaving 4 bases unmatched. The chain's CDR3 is CASSAGTGINQPQHF. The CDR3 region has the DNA TGTGCCAGCAGCGCCGGGACAGGGATCAATCAGCCCCAGCATTTT.

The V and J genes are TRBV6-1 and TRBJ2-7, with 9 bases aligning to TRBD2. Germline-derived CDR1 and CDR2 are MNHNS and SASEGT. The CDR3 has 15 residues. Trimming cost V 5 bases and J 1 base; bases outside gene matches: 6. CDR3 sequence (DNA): TGTGCCAGCAGTATTACGACTAGCGGATCCTACGAGCAGTACTTC. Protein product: CASSITTSGSYEQYF.

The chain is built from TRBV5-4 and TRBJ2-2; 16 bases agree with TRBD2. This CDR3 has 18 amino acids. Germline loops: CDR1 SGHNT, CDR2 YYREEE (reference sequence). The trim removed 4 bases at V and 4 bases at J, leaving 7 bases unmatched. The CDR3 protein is CASSRGLAGGPSTGELFF. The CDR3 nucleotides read TGTGCCAGCAGCCGGGGACTAGCGGGAGGGCCGAGCACCGGGGAGCTGTTTTTT.

CDR3 protein: CASSLGQSYNEQFF. The CDR3 DNA is TGCGCCAGCAGCTTAGGACAGTCCTACAATGAGCAGTTCTTC. The chain carries TRBV5-1 and TRBJ2-1; a possible D gene is TRBD1 (6 bases). The V gene's germline CDR1 is SGHRS and CDR2 YFSETQ. The germline V and J ends were trimmed by 2 bases and 1 base, with 7 bases remaining between them. This CDR3 contains 14 residues.

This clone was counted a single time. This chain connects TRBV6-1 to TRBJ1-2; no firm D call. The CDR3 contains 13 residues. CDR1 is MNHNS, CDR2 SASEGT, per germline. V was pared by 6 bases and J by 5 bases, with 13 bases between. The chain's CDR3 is CASSRNSNYGYTF. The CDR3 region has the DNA TGTGCCAGCAGCCGAAACTCAAATTATGGCTACACCTTC.

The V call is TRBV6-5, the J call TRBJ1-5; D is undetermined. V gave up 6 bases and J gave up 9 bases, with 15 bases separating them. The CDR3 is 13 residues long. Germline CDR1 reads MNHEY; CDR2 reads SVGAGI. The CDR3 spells CASRRAQGRPQHF. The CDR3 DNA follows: TGTGCCAGCAGGCGGGCCCAAGGGCGGCCCCAGCATTTT.

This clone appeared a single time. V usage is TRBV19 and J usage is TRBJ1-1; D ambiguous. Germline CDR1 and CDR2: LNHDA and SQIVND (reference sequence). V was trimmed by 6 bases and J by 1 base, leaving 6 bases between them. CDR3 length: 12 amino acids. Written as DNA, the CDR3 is TGTGCCAGTAGGAGGGAGAACACTGAAGCTTTCTTT. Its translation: CASRRENTEAFF.

The CDR3: CASSYEAGTHSYEQYF. The CDR3 bases are TGTGCCAGCAGTTACGAAGCCGGGACTCACTCCTACGAGCAGTACTTC. The rearrangement links TRBV6-6 to TRBJ2-7; TRBD2 is a possible D gene (6 bases). The CDR3 runs 16 residues. Germline assignment: CDR1 MNHNY and CDR2 SVGAGI (reference sequence). Deletions cut 2 bases from V and 0 bases from J, with 14 bases between.

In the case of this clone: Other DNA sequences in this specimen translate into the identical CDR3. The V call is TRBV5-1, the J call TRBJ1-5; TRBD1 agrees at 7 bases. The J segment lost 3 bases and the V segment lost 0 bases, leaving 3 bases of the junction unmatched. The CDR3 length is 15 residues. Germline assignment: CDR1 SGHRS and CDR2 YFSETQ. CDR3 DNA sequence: TGCGCCAGCAGCTTGGAGACAGGGACCAATCAGCCCCAGCATTTT. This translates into CASSLETGTNQPQHF.

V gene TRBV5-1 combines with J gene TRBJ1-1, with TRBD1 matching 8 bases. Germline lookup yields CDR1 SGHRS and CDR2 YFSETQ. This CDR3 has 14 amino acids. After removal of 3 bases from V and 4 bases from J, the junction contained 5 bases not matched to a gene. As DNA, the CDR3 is TGCGCCAGCAGCTCCCGAGACAGGGGCACTGAAGCTTTCTTT. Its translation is CASSSRDRGTEAFF.

CDR3 coding DNA: TGTGCCAGCAGCCACCGTCTGGGACAGGGGCCCAATGAGCAGTTCTTC. This translates into CASSHRLGQGPNEQFF. The chain carries TRBV7-2 and TRBJ2-1; TRBD1 matches 10 bases. The CDR3 is 16 residues long. With V trimmed by 5 bases and J by 6 bases, 10 bases remained unmatched. Germline V gives CDR1 SGHTA, CDR2 FQGNSA.

The CDR3 region has the DNA TGTGCCTGGAGTCCCCTAGGAGGGACGGAGACCCAGTACTTC. This gives the protein CAWSPLGGTETQYF. This rearrangement joins TRBV30 to TRBJ2-5; D is perhaps TRBD2 (6 bases). This CDR3 contains 14 residues. CDR1 is GTSNPN and CDR2 is SVGIG in the germline V gene (reference sequence). Between the trimmed V and J ends, which lost 2 bases and 5 bases, there was a span of 15 bases.

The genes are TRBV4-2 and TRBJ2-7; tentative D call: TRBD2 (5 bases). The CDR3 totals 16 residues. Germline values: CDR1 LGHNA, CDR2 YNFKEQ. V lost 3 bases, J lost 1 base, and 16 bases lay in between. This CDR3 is CASSHLEVGSSYEQYF. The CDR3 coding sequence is TGTGCCAGCAGCCATCTGGAGGTGGGGAGTTCCTACGAGCAGTACTTC.

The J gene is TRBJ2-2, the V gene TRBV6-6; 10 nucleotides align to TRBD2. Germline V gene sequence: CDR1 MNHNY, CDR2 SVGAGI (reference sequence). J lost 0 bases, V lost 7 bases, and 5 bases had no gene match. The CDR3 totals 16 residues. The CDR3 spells CASTERGGANTGELFF. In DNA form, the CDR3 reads TGTGCCAGCACCGAGCGGGGGGGGGCGAACACCGGGGAGCTGTTTTTT.

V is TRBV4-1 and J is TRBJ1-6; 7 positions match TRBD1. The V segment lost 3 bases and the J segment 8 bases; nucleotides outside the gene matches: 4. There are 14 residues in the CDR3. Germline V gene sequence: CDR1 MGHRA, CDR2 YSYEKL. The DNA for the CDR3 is TGCGCCAGCAGCCAGCACCAGGGGGATTCACCCCTCCACTTT. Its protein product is CASSQHQGDSPLHF.

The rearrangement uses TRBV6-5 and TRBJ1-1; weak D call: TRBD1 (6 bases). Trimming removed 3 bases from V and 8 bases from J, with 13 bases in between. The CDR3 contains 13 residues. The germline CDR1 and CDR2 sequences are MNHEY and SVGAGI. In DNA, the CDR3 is TGTGCCAGCAGTTATGGTCAGGGGTACGAAGCTTTCTTT. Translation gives CASSYGQGYEAFF.